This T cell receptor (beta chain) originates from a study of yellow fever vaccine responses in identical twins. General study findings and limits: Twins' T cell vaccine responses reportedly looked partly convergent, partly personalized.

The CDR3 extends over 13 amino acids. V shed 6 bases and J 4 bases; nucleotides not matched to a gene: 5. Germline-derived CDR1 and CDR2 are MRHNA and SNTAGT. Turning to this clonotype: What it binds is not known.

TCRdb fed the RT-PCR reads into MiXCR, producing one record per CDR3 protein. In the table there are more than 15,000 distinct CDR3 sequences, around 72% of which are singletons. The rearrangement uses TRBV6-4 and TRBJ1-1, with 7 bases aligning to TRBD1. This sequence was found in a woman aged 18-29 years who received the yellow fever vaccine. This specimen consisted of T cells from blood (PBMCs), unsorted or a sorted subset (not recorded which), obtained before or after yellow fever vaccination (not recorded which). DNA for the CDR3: TGTGCCAGCAGCACAGGGGATTTCACTGAAGCTTTCTTT. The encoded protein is CASSTGDFTEAFF.